Below are 16 T cell receptor beta chains sequenced from a single sample in a study of cytomegalovirus exposure and HLA in healthy donors. PCR was performed using 60 Vbeta and 13 Jbeta primers. Generated by immunoSEQ multiplex PCR, the TCRdb table keeps only in-frame clones and is missing some. Found here are 200,000 or so clones, around 64% of them singletons; the top ten hold approximately 2.5%. Sequencing was done on a sample of PBMCs. The receptors here all came from a man in his forties in good health and CMV-seropositive.

A word on this clone: Mismatch with germline at one junction end may stem from a read error. V and J are TRBV13 and TRBJ2-2; TRBD2 agrees at 13 bases. The germline V gene encodes CDR1 PRHDT and CDR2 FYEKMQ (reference sequence). This CDR3 comprises 16 residues. CDR3 protein: CVSRLAGGLNTGELFF. In DNA, the CDR3 is TGTGTCAGCAGACTAGCGGGGGGACTTAACACCGGGGAGCTGTTTTTT.

The chain links TRBV4-1 to TRBJ2-5; D is perhaps TRBD2 (6 bases). The CDR3 extends over 15 amino acids. V was pared by 7 bases and J by 5 bases, with 20 bases between. CDR1 MGHRA and CDR2 YSYEKL come from the germline V gene. The CDR3 DNA reads TGCGCCAGCAAGCCAGAACTGCCCGGAGGGGAGACCCAGTACTTC. Residues: CASKPELPGGETQYF.

With respect to this clone: The identical CDR3 is also encoded by other nucleotide sequences in the sample. The chain has TRBV7-2 and TRBJ2-3, with D possibly TRBD2 on 6 matching bases. The length of the CDR3 is 15 residues. V shed 0 bases and J shed 0 bases, with 7 bases lying between them. CDR1 and CDR2 from the germline V gene are SGHTA and FQGNSA. CDR3 sequence reads: CASSLAGLSTDTQYF. CDR3 sequence (DNA): TGTGCCAGCAGCTTAGCGGGACTTAGCACAGATACGCAGTATTTT. Looking up the rest from reference TRBV7-2 and TRBJ2-3 gives the full variable domain: GAGVSQSPSNKVTEKGKDVELRCDPISGHTALYWYRQSLGQGLEFLIYFQGNSAPDKSGLPSDRFSAERTGGSVSTLTIQRTQQEDSAVYLCASSLAGLSTDTQYFGPGTRLTVL.

The table lists this clone with a count of one. The chain recombines TRBV27 with TRBJ1-2; 8 bases match TRBD1. The CDR3 length is 16 residues. V was clipped by 5 bases and J by 8 bases; unmatched bases: 16. Germline V gene lookup returns CDR1 MNHEY and CDR2 SMNVEV (reference sequence). CDR3 residues: CASSTGGQLAGYGYTF. The CDR3, as DNA: TGTGCCAGCAGTACAGGGGGACAGTTAGCGGGCTACGGCTACACCTTC.

This chain joins TRBV6-5 and TRBJ2-7; D is unresolved. V shed 4 bases and J shed 2 bases, with 12 bases lying between them. This CDR3 has 14 amino acids. Germline CDR1 reads MNHEY; CDR2 reads SVGAGI. CDR3 in amino acids: CASSSQTVTYEQYF. The CDR3 DNA follows: TGTGCCAGCAGTTCCCAGACTGTTACCTACGAGCAGTACTTC.

This clone was observed a single time. The chain uses TRBV2 and TRBJ1-5; TRBD1 aligns across 7 bases. The CDR3 runs to 15 residues. V lost 3 bases, J lost 6 bases, and 8 bases stayed unmatched. CDR1 SNHLY and CDR2 FYNNEI come from the germline V gene. DNA for the CDR3: TGTGCCAGCAGTGATCGAGGGGCAGGGGGTCAGCCCCAGCATTTT. Translated, it gives CASSDRGAGGQPQHF. Complete variable domain (other parts from reference TRBV2 and TRBJ1-5): EPEVTQTPSHQVTQMGQEVILRCVPISNHLYFYWYRQILGQKVEFLVSFYNNEISEKSEIFDDQFSVERPDGSNFTLKIRSTKLEDSAMYFCASSDRGAGGQPQHFGDGTRLSIL.

V is TRBV10-3 and J is TRBJ2-7, with 11 nucleotides matching TRBD1. This CDR3 has 14 amino acids. The junction had 11 bases not matched to a gene; V was cut back by 9 bases and J by 7 bases. From germline, CDR1 is ENHRY and CDR2 SYGVKD. CDR3 sequence (DNA): TGTGCCATGGGGTCGGGGACAGGGGGGAGGGAGCAGTACTTC. This gives the protein CAMGSGTGGREQYF.

This clone was seen a few times. The junction differs from germline at one of its ends, possibly a read error. The chain joins TRBV7-9 to TRBJ1-1, with a tentative D call TRBD1 (5 bases). Germline assignment: CDR1 SEHNR and CDR2 FQNEAQ (reference sequence). The CDR3 length is 12 residues. In DNA, the CDR3 is TGTTCCAGCAGCTCTCGGGCTCAGGGAGCTTTCTTT. Amino acids: CSSSSRAQGAFF.

The genes are TRBV7-9 and TRBJ2-3; no firm D call. The CDR3 consists of 14 residues. V was cut by 7 bases and J by 2 bases, with 13 bases left in between. The germline gives CDR1 SEHNR, CDR2 FQNEAQ (reference sequence). CDR3 DNA: TGTGCCAGCACCCCCGGGTCCCCCACAGATACGCAGTATTTT. Residues: CASTPGSPTDTQYF. Based on the CDR3 plus reference TRBV7-9 and TRBJ2-3, the full variable domain is DTGVSQNPRHKITKRGQNVTFRCDPISEHNRLYWYRQTLGQGPEFLTYFQNEAQLEKSRLLSDRFSAERPKGSFSTLEIQRTEQGDSAMYLCASTPGSPTDTQYFGPGTRLTVL.

This sequence joins TRBV5-8 and TRBJ1-5; no definite D call. Germline V gene lookup returns CDR1 SGHTS and CDR2 YDEGEE. This CDR3 has 12 amino acids. V was clipped by 0 bases and J by 7 bases, with 5 bases between them. The CDR3 sequence is CASSLGLQPQHF. As DNA, the CDR3 is TGTGCCAGCAGCTTGGGACTCCAGCCCCAGCATTTT.

The gene calls are TRBV27 and TRBJ1-2; a possible D gene is TRBD1 (6 bases). The V end lost 7 bases, the J end lost 5 bases, and 23 bases lay between the germline ends. The germline gives CDR1 MNHEY, CDR2 SMNVEV (reference sequence). The CDR3 sequence is 16 residues long. The CDR3 region has the DNA TGTGCCAGCAACCCATCCGGGACACGCGGGGGATATGGCTACACCTTC. This gives the protein CASNPSGTRGGYGYTF.

The sample holds one count of this clone. The chain has TRBV5-4 and TRBJ2-1; 10 bases line up with TRBD2. V was pared by 3 bases and J by 13 bases, with 13 bases of the junction left unmatched. The germline V gene encodes CDR1 SGHNT and CDR2 YYREEE (reference sequence). CDR3 length equals 15 residues. CDR3 amino acids: CASSSVTLAGEFQFF. CDR3 DNA: TGTGCCAGCAGCTCCGTTACCCTAGCGGGGGAGTTCCAGTTCTTC.

The chain joins TRBV5-8 to TRBJ1-4, with D perhaps matching TRBD1 (6 bases). The CDR3 sequence is 14 residues long. The germline CDR1 and CDR2 sequences are SGHTS and YDEGEE. Trimming took 0 bases from V and 6 from J, leaving 9 bases between them. The CDR3 is CASSLEGGYEKLFF. CDR3 nucleotides: TGTGCCAGCAGCTTGGAGGGGGGGTATGAAAAACTGTTTTTT.

The rearrangement links TRBV15 to TRBJ2-2; D might be TRBD1 (7 bases). CDR1 and CDR2 from the germline V gene are LNHNV and YYDKDF (reference sequence). The CDR3 sequence is 17 residues long. The V and J ends lost 3 bases and 8 bases respectively, with 22 bases between them. CDR3 nucleotides: TGTGCCACCAGCAGGTCCGACAGGGTCGGAGGGATTGGGGAGCTGTTTTTT. The encoded protein is CATSRSDRVGGIGELFF.

CDR3 amino acids: CASSQGGTGGRETQYF. The CDR3 DNA reads TGTGCCAGCAGCCAAGGCGGGACAGGGGGCCGAGAGACCCAGTACTTC. This rearrangement joins TRBV4-2 to TRBJ2-5; 12 positions match TRBD1. The CDR3 length is 16 residues. Germline V lookup: CDR1 LGHNA, CDR2 YNFKEQ. V trimming: 1 base; J trimming: 4 bases; junction bases outside the gene matches: 4.

V usage is TRBV7-9 and J usage is TRBJ2-2, with 7 bases fitting TRBD1. From germline, CDR1 is SEHNR and CDR2 FQNEAQ (reference sequence). V shed 5 bases, J shed 4 bases, and the junction held 1 base outside the gene matches. This CDR3 is 13 amino acids long. The DNA of the CDR3 is TGTGCCAGCAGCCCAGGGGGCACCGGGGAGCTGTTTTTT. It yields the protein CASSPGGTGELFF.